These 22 T cell receptor beta chains came from one sample sequenced in a study of cytomegalovirus exposure and HLA in healthy donors. The PCR made use of 60 Vbeta and 13 Jbeta primers. The assay was immunoSEQ multiplex PCR, and TCRdb's table has in-frame clones only and misses some. The sample consists of over 100,000 clones, less than 70% of them appearing once. Sample: PBMCs. Every receptor here comes from a young woman in good health and CMV-seronegative.

The sample holds a few counts of this clone. The chain links TRBV18 to TRBJ1-2; 7 nucleotides match TRBD1. The CDR3 has 17 residues. Germline V lookup: CDR1 KGHSH, CDR2 LQKENI. V was pared by 4 bases and J by 5 bases, with 16 bases of the junction left unmatched. The CDR3 reads CASSLRQGPLGGYGYTF. The CDR3 DNA reads TGTGCCAGCTCACTCCGACAGGGACCACTAGGCGGTTATGGCTACACCTTC.

This chain uses TRBV30 with TRBJ1-5; TRBD1 matches at 9 bases. The V gene end was trimmed by 0 bases and the J gene end by 6 bases; junction bases not matched to a gene: 15. Per the germline V gene, CDR1 is GTSNPN and CDR2 is SVGIG (reference sequence). This CDR3 region has 18 residues. The CDR3, as DNA: TGTGCCTGGAGTGTACTTGGGACAGGGCCCTACTTGTGTCAGCCCCAGCATTTT. It encodes CAWSVLGTGPYLCQPQHF.

The genes are TRBV28 and TRBJ1-5; a weak D match, TRBD1 (6 bases). The CDR3 sequence is 14 residues long. From germline, CDR1 is MDHEN and CDR2 SYDVKM. Trimming shortened V by 1 base and J by 5 bases, and 9 bases separated the two germline ends. The CDR3 nucleotides read TGTGCCAGCAGTTTATTATCAGGGGATCAGCCCCAGCATTTT. Translated, it gives CASSLLSGDQPQHF.

V and J are TRBV5-1 and TRBJ1-4; 8 bases are a match to TRBD1. The CDR3 covers 16 residues. J gave up 3 bases and V 0 bases, and 4 bases lay outside the gene matches. CDR1 SGHRS and CDR2 YFSETQ come from the germline V gene. CDR3: CASSLDRTGSNEKLFF. In nucleotides, the CDR3 is TGCGCCAGCAGCTTGGACAGGACAGGGTCTAATGAAAAACTGTTTTTT.

This clone was seen a few times. This chain joins TRBV5-1 and TRBJ2-5; no firm D call. V lost 5 bases to trimming and J lost 2 bases, with 4 bases between them. This CDR3 is 11 amino acids long. The germline CDR1 and CDR2 sequences are SGHRS and YFSETQ. The CDR3 protein is CASRSQETQYF. As DNA, the CDR3 is TGCGCCAGCAGGTCTCAAGAGACCCAGTACTTC.

This clone was recorded once. This sequence joins TRBV15 and TRBJ2-7; D call uncertain. The V gene's germline CDR1 is LNHNV and CDR2 YYDKDF (reference sequence). With 0 bases removed from V and 3 bases from J, the gap between germline ends came to 6 bases. The CDR3 totals 13 residues. CDR3 DNA sequence: TGTGCCACCAGCAGAGATCTTGTCTACGAGCAGTACTTC. It translates to CATSRDLVYEQYF.

The CDR3 DNA is TGCGCCAGCAGCCAAGCGACAGGGGGCGTTAGACTTTATGAAAAACTGTTTTTT. Residues: CASSQATGGVRLYEKLFF. The genes are TRBV4-3 and TRBJ1-4, with 10 bases fitting TRBD1. There are 18 residues in the CDR3. Germline CDR1 is LGHNA and CDR2 is YSLEER. With 1 base clipped from V and 6 bases from J, the junction kept 11 bases outside the gene matches.

The J gene is TRBJ2-5, the V gene TRBV19; no reliable D call. The germline V and J ends were trimmed by 5 bases and 0 bases, with 4 bases remaining between them. The germline CDR1 and CDR2 sequences are LNHDA and SQIVND (reference sequence). The CDR3 contains 12 residues. The DNA of the CDR3 is TGTGCCAGTAGTTCGTACCAAGAGACCCAGTACTTC. Its protein product is CASSSYQETQYF.

This clone was seen more than once but under ten times. The DNA of the CDR3 is TGTGCCAGTAGTATCGGTATCAATGAGCAGTTCTTC. Its protein product is CASSIGINEQFF. The chain has TRBV19 and TRBJ2-1; no definite D call. The germline V gene has CDR1 LNHDA and CDR2 SQIVND (reference sequence). This CDR3 has 12 amino acids. The ends were cut back, 3 bases at V and 6 bases at J, with 6 bases in the middle.

The chain uses TRBV2 and TRBJ2-7, with 10 bases aligning to TRBD1. With 10 bases clipped from V and 4 bases from J, the junction kept 7 bases outside the gene matches. The CDR3 totals 13 residues. The V gene's germline CDR1 is SNHLY and CDR2 FYNNEI. As DNA, the CDR3 is TGTGCCACCCACCGGGACAGGGGATACGAGCAGTACTTC. Its protein is CATHRDRGYEQYF.

This clone was seen only a few times. V and J are TRBV28 and TRBJ1-2; 8 bases agree with TRBD1. J was trimmed by 4 bases and V by 4 bases; bases with no gene match: 5. The length of the CDR3 is 14 residues. The germline gives CDR1 MDHEN, CDR2 SYDVKM. CDR3 sequence reads: CASSSGGVIYGYTF. The CDR3 DNA is TGTGCCAGCAGTTCAGGGGGCGTTATCTATGGCTACACCTTC.

The sample holds a few counts of this clone. This chain links TRBV27 with TRBJ1-5; 7 nucleotides agree with TRBD1. The CDR3 extends over 17 amino acids. With 0 bases clipped from V and 0 bases from J, the junction kept 5 bases outside the gene matches. Looked up from germline, CDR1 is MNHEY and CDR2 is SMNVEV (reference sequence). CDR3 sequence: CASSLSGTEYSNQPQHF. CDR3 DNA sequence: TGTGCCAGCAGTTTATCAGGGACAGAATATAGCAATCAGCCCCAGCATTTT.

This clone was recorded once. This rearrangement joins TRBV10-3 to TRBJ2-1; TRBD2 matches 14 bases. CDR1 is ENHRY and CDR2 is SYGVKD in the germline V gene. CDR3 length equals 13 residues. Trimming removed 8 bases from V and 7 bases from J; junction bases left unmatched: 1. The CDR3: CAIRLAGGNEQFF. The CDR3 DNA is TGTGCCATCCGACTAGCGGGAGGGAATGAGCAGTTCTTC.

This clone has a handful of counts. The chain has TRBV18 and TRBJ2-1; 8 bases match TRBD2. Losses at the gene ends were 2 bases for V and 6 bases for J; bases not matched to a gene: 12. Germline loops: CDR1 KGHSH, CDR2 LQKENI. CDR3 length: 17 residues. This chain's CDR3 is CASSPDGRATRFNEQFF. The CDR3 DNA is TGTGCCAGCTCACCAGACGGGAGGGCTACCCGGTTCAATGAGCAGTTCTTC.

The chain carries TRBV15 and TRBJ1-1; 9 nucleotides line up with TRBD1. V gave up 8 bases and J gave up 2 bases; unmatched junction bases: 3. Germline V CDR1 and CDR2: LNHNV, YYDKDF (reference sequence). The length of the CDR3 is 13 residues. The CDR3 nucleotides read TGTGCCACCCAAACAGGGGGCAACACTGAAGCTTTCTTT. Translation gives CATQTGGNTEAFF. The whole variable domain, filled in from reference TRBV15 and TRBJ1-1, reads DAMVIQNPRYQVTQFGKPVTLSCSQTLNHNVMYWYQQKSSQAPKLLFHYYDKDFNNEADTPDNFQSRRPNTSFCFLDIRSPGLGDTAMYLCATQTGGNTEAFFGQGTRLTVV.

In this sample, this clone turned up a few times. The chain uses TRBV5-1 and TRBJ2-4, with 7 bases lining up with TRBD2. Germline CDR1 is SGHRS and CDR2 is YFSETQ. The length of the CDR3 is 16 residues. V shed 4 bases, J shed 0 bases, and the junction held 7 bases outside the gene matches. The CDR3 reads CASSPTGGLAKNIQYF. The CDR3 DNA follows: TGCGCCAGCAGCCCTACCGGGGGGTTAGCCAAAAACATTCAGTACTTC.

The V gene is TRBV9, the J gene TRBJ2-5; 10 nucleotides match TRBD2. In germline, CDR1 is SGDLS, CDR2 YYNGEE. The CDR3 sequence is 16 residues long. Trimming cost V 3 bases and J 5 bases; bases outside gene matches: 10. The CDR3 protein is CASSALAGEGWETQYF. The DNA of the CDR3 is TGTGCCAGCAGCGCTCTAGCGGGAGAGGGTTGGGAGACCCAGTACTTC.

The chain recombines TRBV9 with TRBJ2-1, with D tentatively TRBD2 (5 bases). Germline-derived CDR1 and CDR2 are SGDLS and YYNGEE. V lost 4 bases and J 10 bases, leaving 12 bases between the germline ends. The CDR3 sequence is 12 residues long. For the CDR3, the DNA is TGTGCCAGCAGCCCTCTAGCCGCCGAGCAGTTCTTC. This codes for CASSPLAAEQFF. Drawing the rest from reference TRBV9 and TRBJ2-1, the complete variable domain is DSGVTQTPKHLITATGQRVTLRCSPRSGDLSVYWYQQSLDQGLQFLIQYYNGEERAKGNILERFSAQQFPDLHSELNLSSLELGDSALYFCASSPLAAEQFFGPGTRLTVL.

The chain links TRBV10-2 to TRBJ2-1, with a possible D match to TRBD2 (6 bases). Germline CDR1 WSHSY, CDR2 SAAADI. The CDR3 extends over 13 amino acids. V shed 2 bases and J shed 4 bases, with 6 bases lying between them. CDR3 DNA: TGCGCCAGCAGTGAGCGGGAGTACAATGAGCAGTTCTTC. This sequence encodes CASSEREYNEQFF.

This clone was counted only a few times. The chain carries TRBV9 and TRBJ1-1, with a possible D match to TRBD1 (5 bases). The CDR3 covers 16 residues. Trimming left V 0 bases short and J 2 bases short, with 14 bases between. The germline V gene has CDR1 SGDLS and CDR2 YYNGEE. CDR3 DNA sequence: TGTGCCAGCAGCGTAGTCTCTTGGGGCGCTAACACTGAAGCTTTCTTT. This gives the protein CASSVVSWGANTEAFF.

The chain uses TRBV14 and TRBJ1-1; D call uncertain. Deletions cut 4 bases from V and 0 bases from J, with 12 bases between. CDR3 length equals 15 residues. Germline CDR1 SGHDN, CDR2 FVKESK. The DNA for the CDR3 is TGTGCCAGCAGCCCTGTGAACATGGTGAACACTGAAGCTTTCTTT. It encodes CASSPVNMVNTEAFF.

In its sample, this clone was seen once. This rearrangement joins TRBV27 to TRBJ2-7, with a tentative D call TRBD2 (6 bases). The V gene lost 5 bases and the J gene lost 5 bases, with 19 bases spanning the gap. This CDR3 is built from 15 residues. Germline V lookup: CDR1 MNHEY, CDR2 SMNVEV (reference sequence). DNA for the CDR3: TGTGCCAGCAGTCCTGAAAGATGGGGGGACCACGAGCAGTACTTC. It encodes CASSPERWGDHEQYF.